This T cell receptor (beta chain) was sequenced for a study of T cell repertoires in cytomegalovirus infection. Study-wide points: The study found HLA-C-restricted CMV-specific TCR beta clonotypes dominating the ex vivo response.

This clonotype was counted ten times or more. Antigen unknown. TCRdb redid the calling of the reads with MiXCR, one entry per CDR3 protein. The sample includes around 71,000 distinct CDR3 sequences, approximately 22% of them seen just once. The CDR3 has 14 amino acids. V lost 5 bases, J lost 7 bases, and 15 bases lay in between. Per the germline V gene, CDR1 is SEHNR and CDR2 is FQNEAQ (reference sequence). The sequencing used CD8+ T cells from cultured PBMCs, collected from culture after CMV antigen stimulation. This clonotype was obtained from a human donor in good health (CMV status not recorded). Some clones in this sample may be carry-over from other donors' samples. This sequence joins TRBV7-9 and TRBJ1-5, with D perhaps TRBD1 (5 bases). CDR3 amino acids: CASSPGGAGQPQHF. The CDR3 DNA sequence: TGTGCCAGCAGCCCCGGAGGGGCTGGACAGCCCCAGCATTTT.